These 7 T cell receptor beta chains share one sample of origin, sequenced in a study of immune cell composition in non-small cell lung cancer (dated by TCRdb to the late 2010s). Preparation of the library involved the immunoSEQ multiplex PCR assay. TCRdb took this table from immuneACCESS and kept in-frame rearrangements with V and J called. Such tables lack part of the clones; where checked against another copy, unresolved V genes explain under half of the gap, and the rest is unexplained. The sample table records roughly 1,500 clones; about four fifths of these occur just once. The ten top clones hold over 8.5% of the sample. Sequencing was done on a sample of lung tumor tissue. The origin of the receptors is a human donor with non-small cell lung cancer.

CDR3 bases: TGTGCCAGCAGTCCCCATGGGGAACTAGCGGGGCACAATGAGCAGTTCTTC. It specifies CASSPHGELAGHNEQFF. V is TRBV6-4 and J is TRBJ2-1; 10 bases map to TRBD2. After removal of 5 bases from V and 5 bases from J, the junction contained 12 bases not matched to a gene. CDR1 and CDR2 from the germline V gene are MRHNA and SNTAGT. The CDR3 totals 17 residues.

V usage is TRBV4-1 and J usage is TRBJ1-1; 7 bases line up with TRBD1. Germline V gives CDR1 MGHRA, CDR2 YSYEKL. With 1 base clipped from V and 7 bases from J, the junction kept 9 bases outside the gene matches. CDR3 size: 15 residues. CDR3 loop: CASSQADRDYNEAFF. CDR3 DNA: TGCGCCAGCAGCCAAGCCGACAGGGATTATAATGAAGCTTTCTTT.

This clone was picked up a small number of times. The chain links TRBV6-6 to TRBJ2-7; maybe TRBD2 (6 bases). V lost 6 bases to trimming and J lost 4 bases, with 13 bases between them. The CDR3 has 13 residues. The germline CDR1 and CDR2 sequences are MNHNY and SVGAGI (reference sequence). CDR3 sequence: CASSTWGRYEQYF. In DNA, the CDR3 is TGTGCCAGCAGCACGTGGGGGAGGTACGAGCAGTACTTC.

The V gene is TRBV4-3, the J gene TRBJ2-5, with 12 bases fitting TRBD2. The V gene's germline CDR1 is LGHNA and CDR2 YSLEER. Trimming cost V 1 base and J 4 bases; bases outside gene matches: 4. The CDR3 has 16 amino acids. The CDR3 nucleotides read TGCGCCAGCAGCCAAGGACTAGCGGGGGCATCAGAGACCCAGTACTTC. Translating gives CASSQGLAGASETQYF.

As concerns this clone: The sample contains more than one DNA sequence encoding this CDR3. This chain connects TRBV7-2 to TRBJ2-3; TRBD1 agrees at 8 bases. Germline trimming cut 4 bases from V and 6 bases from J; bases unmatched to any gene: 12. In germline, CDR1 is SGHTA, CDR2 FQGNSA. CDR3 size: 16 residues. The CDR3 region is CASSSLGQGTGDTQYF. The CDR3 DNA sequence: TGTGCCAGCAGCTCCTTAGGACAGGGAACTGGGGATACGCAGTATTTT.

For the CDR3, the DNA is TGCGCCAGCAGCCAAGTTGGGAGAGCAACTAATGAAAAACTGTTTTTT. Its translation: CASSQVGRATNEKLFF. The J gene is TRBJ1-4, the V gene TRBV4-3, with D unresolved. The germline V gene encodes CDR1 LGHNA and CDR2 YSLEER. Trimming cost V 1 base and J 0 bases, with 9 bases left between them. The CDR3 extends over 16 amino acids.

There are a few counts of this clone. The CDR3 here is CASSLTSPDTQYF. CDR3 nucleotides: TGCGCCAGCAGCTTAACTAGCCCCGATACGCAGTATTTT. The chain combines TRBV5-1 with TRBJ2-3; tentative D call: TRBD2 (6 bases). V lost 2 bases and J 6 bases, leaving 10 bases between the germline ends. This CDR3 comprises 13 residues. Germline V gene data show CDR1 as SGHRS and CDR2 as YFSETQ. Full variable domain (missing parts from reference TRBV5-1 and TRBJ2-3): KAGVTQTPRYLIKTRGQQVTLSCSPISGHRSVSWYQQTPGQGLQFLFEYFSETQRNKGNFPGRFSGRQFSNSRSEMNVSTLELGDSALYLCASSLTSPDTQYFGPGTRLTVL.